These 27 T cell receptor beta chains were all obtained from the same sample, sequenced in a study of T cell responses to AZD1222 COVID-19 vaccine. The repertoire was sequenced with immunoSEQ multiplex PCR; TCRdb's copy has only in-frame clones and lacks some. The sample holds approximately 140,000 clones; 90% are singletons and the top ten take 3.4%. The input for sequencing was peripheral blood, taken on day 0 of AZD1222 vaccination. These receptors came from an adult in good health.

The chain uses TRBV20-1 and TRBJ1-2; 9 nucleotides agree with TRBD1. Looked up from germline, CDR1 is DFQATT and CDR2 is SNEGSKA (reference sequence). J was trimmed by 8 bases and V by 3 bases; bases with no gene match: 1. The CDR3 is made up of 11 amino acids. The DNA of the CDR3 is TGCAGTGCTAGGACAGGGGGAGGCTACACCTTC. Its translation: CSARTGGGYTF.

The chain combines TRBV11-3 with TRBJ1-1; no clear D. The CDR3 is made up of 14 amino acids. Trimming pared 1 base from V and 3 bases from J, leaving 9 bases between. Germline loops: CDR1 SGHNT, CDR2 YENEEA. Written as DNA, the CDR3 is TGTGCCAGCAGCTTAGGCACCGCGGACACTGAAGCTTTCTTT. This codes for CASSLGTADTEAFF.

The chain uses TRBV7-2 and TRBJ1-2; 8 nucleotides line up with TRBD1. There are 16 residues in the CDR3. The germline V gene encodes CDR1 SGHTA and CDR2 FQGNSA. V dropped 0 bases and J dropped 4; count of bases not matched to a gene: 7. CDR3 region: CASSLAGLTGAYGYTF. The DNA for the CDR3 is TGTGCCAGCAGCTTAGCCGGATTGACAGGGGCCTATGGCTACACCTTC. The full variable domain, rest sourced from reference TRBV7-2 and TRBJ1-2, is GAGVSQSPSNKVTEKGKDVELRCDPISGHTALYWYRQSLGQGLEFLIYFQGNSAPDKSGLPSDRFSAERTGGSVSTLTIQRTQQEDSAVYLCASSLAGLTGAYGYTFGSGTRLTVV.

In the case of this clone: The DNA is omitted, as the CDR3 cannot be located on it reliably, and the CDR3 follows TCRdb's listing. The rearrangement links TRBV19 to TRBJ1-3. The CDR3 contains 18 residues when both ends are counted. The germline V gene has CDR1 LNHDA and CDR2 SQIVND (reference sequence). The chain's CDR3 is CASSILAPGGTHGNTIYF.

The CDR3 coding sequence is TGTGCCAGCAGTTACGGAGGGACAGGGGTGGGGGAGCAGTACTTC. It specifies CASSYGGTGVGEQYF. This chain connects TRBV6-5 to TRBJ2-7, with 10 bases that match TRBD1. Germline CDR1 is MNHEY and CDR2 is SVGAGI. This CDR3 has 15 amino acids. Trimming cost V 2 bases and J 7 bases; bases outside gene matches: 8.

The rearrangement links TRBV5-8 to TRBJ1-2; D is possibly TRBD1 (6 bases). Germline-derived CDR1 and CDR2 are SGHTS and YDEGEE. V was trimmed by 2 bases and J by 0 bases, leaving 11 bases between them. The CDR3 is made up of 15 amino acids. Here the CDR3 reads CASSFRGKANYGYTF. Here the CDR3 DNA reads TGTGCCAGCAGCTTCAGGGGTAAAGCTAACTATGGCTACACCTTC.

The rearrangement links TRBV7-9 to TRBJ2-1; TRBD1 aligns across 10 bases. The CDR3 has 17 residues. From germline, CDR1 is SEHNR and CDR2 FQNEAQ (reference sequence). Trimming at V came to 5 bases and at J to 4 bases, leaving 11 bases not matched to a gene. The CDR3 spells CASSGVAGQGRYNEQFF. The CDR3 DNA sequence: TGTGCCAGCAGCGGGGTAGCGGGACAGGGGAGGTACAATGAGCAGTTCTTC.

This rearrangement joins TRBV25-1 to TRBJ2-2, with D possibly matching TRBD2 (6 bases). The CDR3 spans 14 residues. Germline V gene lookup returns CDR1 MGHDK and CDR2 SYGVNS. Trimming took 6 bases from V and 6 from J, leaving 14 bases between them. CDR3 protein: CASRRGTDAGELFF. Here the CDR3 DNA reads TGTGCCAGCAGACGCGGGACGGATGCCGGGGAGCTGTTTTTT.

The chain employs TRBV6-5 and TRBJ2-1, with D maybe TRBD1 (5 bases). The germline V and J ends were trimmed by 4 bases and 4 bases, with 17 bases remaining between them. The CDR3 has 16 amino acids. Germline lookup yields CDR1 MNHEY and CDR2 SVGAGI. The CDR3 region has the DNA TGTGCCAGCAGTTCAAACTCGGCAGGGCCGTACAATGAGCAGTTCTTC. Translated, it gives CASSSNSAGPYNEQFF.

This rearrangement joins TRBV18 to TRBJ1-1, with 7 nucleotides matching TRBD1. This CDR3 is built from 14 residues. The germline CDR1 and CDR2 sequences are KGHSH and LQKENI. The trim removed 3 bases at V and 3 bases at J, leaving 4 bases unmatched. The CDR3 DNA reads TGTGCCAGCTCACCTCGGACAGGAGACACTGAAGCTTTCTTT. It yields the protein CASSPRTGDTEAFF.

V gene TRBV30 combines with J gene TRBJ1-1; perhaps TRBD1 as D (5 bases). Trimming took 5 bases from V and 1 from J, leaving 17 bases between them. This CDR3 spans 15 amino acids. Germline CDR1 and CDR2: GTSNPN and SVGIG (reference sequence). As DNA, the CDR3 is TGTGCCTGGGCGACACCCTCAGGGAAGAACACTGAAGCTTTCTTT. This sequence encodes CAWATPSGKNTEAFF.

The chain couples TRBV6-5 to TRBJ2-3; D gene uncertain. Germline V gene sequence: CDR1 MNHEY, CDR2 SVGAGI. Trimming shortened V by 2 bases and J by 0 bases, and 6 bases separated the two germline ends. The CDR3 has 14 amino acids. The CDR3 DNA follows: TGTGCCAGCAGTTACCTCCCTAGCACAGATACGCAGTATTTT. It yields the protein CASSYLPSTDTQYF.

The V and J genes are TRBV5-1 and TRBJ2-3; 7 bases agree with TRBD2. This CDR3 is built from 17 residues. The V segment lost 2 bases and the J segment 1 base; nucleotides outside the gene matches: 10. CDR1 and CDR2 (germline): SGHRS, YFSETQ. CDR3 in DNA: TGCGCCAGCAGCTTCTACTATCGGGCGGGGGGCACAGATACGCAGTATTTT. Translation: CASSFYYRAGGTDTQYF.

J is TRBJ2-1 and V is TRBV7-9; D unresolved. CDR3 size: 16 residues. Trimming removed 5 bases at V and 7 bases at J, with 21 bases between. Per germline, CDR1 SEHNR and CDR2 FQNEAQ (reference sequence). The CDR3 nucleotides are TGTGCCAGCAGCCCCAAAAAGCATACCGTTACGAATGAGCAGTTCTTC. It codes for CASSPKKHTVTNEQFF.

This sequence joins TRBV5-4 and TRBJ1-2; maybe TRBD1 (5 bases). The germline CDR1 and CDR2 sequences are SGHNT and YYREEE (reference sequence). V lost 5 bases to trimming and J lost 4 bases, with 21 bases between them. This CDR3 has 16 residues. The DNA for the CDR3 is TGTGCCAGCAGAGGGGTTCGGGCGGCAGGGCGCTATGGCTACACCTTC. Translating gives CASRGVRAAGRYGYTF.

The V and J genes are TRBV21-1 and TRBJ1-2; the table names TRBD1, a call not compared with the DNA. TRBV21-1 has pseudogene status. The CDR3 length is 13 residues. The CDR3 sequence: CASSLGTGRGYTF. In DNA form, the CDR3 reads TGTGCCAGCAGCCTCGGGACAGGCCGAGGCTACACCTTC.

Note on this clone: Other DNA variants within this sample encode the same CDR3. The chain is built from TRBV7-3 and TRBJ1-1; D is unclear. CDR3 size: 13 residues. CDR1 and CDR2 (germline): SGHTA, FQGTGA. V was clipped by 1 base and J by 1 base, with 4 bases between them. Here the CDR3 DNA reads TGTGCCAGCAGCTTAAACAGGAACACTGAAGCTTTCTTT. The encoded protein is CASSLNRNTEAFF. The whole variable domain, filled in from reference TRBV7-3 and TRBJ1-1, reads GAGVSQTPSNKVTEKGKYVELRCDPISGHTALYWYRQSLGQGPEFLIYFQGTGAADDSGLPNDRFFAVRPEGSVSTLKIQRTERGDSAVYLCASSLNRNTEAFFGQGTRLTVV.

This clone was recorded a few times. This chain joins TRBV27 and TRBJ2-7; TRBD1 is a possible D gene (6 bases). V dropped 0 bases and J dropped 6 bases, with 21 bases sitting between them. This CDR3 region has 17 residues. Germline V gene data show CDR1 as MNHEY and CDR2 as SMNVEV (reference sequence). The CDR3 DNA follows: TGTGCCAGCAGTTTATCTTGGGGGCAGGTCCTGAAGCTCGAGCAGTACTTC. It translates to CASSLSWGQVLKLEQYF.

This chain connects TRBV27 to TRBJ2-2; no reliable D call. Deletions cut 4 bases from V and 5 bases from J, with 14 bases between. Looked up from germline, CDR1 is MNHEY and CDR2 is SMNVEV (reference sequence). This CDR3 contains 15 residues. The CDR3 loop reads CASSSTKARTGELFF. Written as DNA, the CDR3 is TGTGCCAGCAGTTCTACGAAGGCGCGGACCGGGGAGCTGTTTTTT.

The gene calls are TRBV7-2 and TRBJ2-7; D possibly matches TRBD1 or TRBD2 (6 bases each). The germline gives CDR1 SGHTA, CDR2 FQGNSA. The CDR3 has 18 residues. Trimming removed 0 bases at V and 3 bases at J, with 21 bases between. The CDR3 loop reads CASSLAVGGEGRSYEQYF. DNA of the CDR3: TGTGCCAGCAGCTTAGCCGTCGGGGGCGAGGGGAGAAGCTACGAGCAGTACTTC.

The gene calls are TRBV29-1 and TRBJ1-2, with TRBD1 identical over 9 bases. This CDR3 comprises 12 residues. Germline CDR1 and CDR2: SQVTM and ANQGSEA. V shed 4 bases and J 8 bases; nucleotides not matched to a gene: 5. The CDR3 DNA reads as TGCAGCGTTGGGGACAGGGAAGGGGGCTACACCTTC. Amino acid sequence: CSVGDREGGYTF.

The chain has TRBV6-5 and TRBJ1-3; the match to TRBD1 covers 7 bases. Germline V lookup: CDR1 MNHEY, CDR2 SVGAGI. The CDR3 runs 16 residues. Trimming cost V 1 base and J 4 bases; bases outside gene matches: 7. CDR3 in DNA: TGTGCCAGCAGTTACTTCCTCGGGACAGCAGGAAACACCATATATTTT. It encodes CASSYFLGTAGNTIYF.

The chain employs TRBV6-2 or TRBV6-3 and TRBJ1-1, with D possibly TRBD1 on 5 matching bases. The CDR3 is 13 residues long. Trimming removed 2 bases at V and 3 bases at J, with 7 bases between. Germline lookup yields CDR1 MNHEY and CDR2 SVGEGT. The DNA of the CDR3 is TGTGCCAGCAGTTACAGCAGGGACACTGAAGCTTTCTTT. It encodes CASSYSRDTEAFF.

The gene calls are TRBV30 and TRBJ1-5, with D unclear. CDR1 and CDR2 (germline): GTSNPN, SVGIG (reference sequence). The CDR3 is 13 amino acids. V was cut by 5 bases and J by 0 bases, with 8 bases left in between. The CDR3 region is CAWGRASNQPQHF. The CDR3 nucleotides are TGTGCCTGGGGGAGGGCTAGCAATCAGCCCCAGCATTTT.

The chain has TRBV6-5 and TRBJ1-3; D call uncertain. This CDR3 is built from 15 residues. Germline assignment: CDR1 MNHEY and CDR2 SVGAGI. Trimming cost V 6 bases and J 0 bases, with 12 bases left between them. CDR3 DNA sequence: TGTGCCAGCAGACCGGACGGTTCCTCTGGAAACACCATATATTTT. Amino acids: CASRPDGSSGNTIYF.

The rearrangement uses TRBV5-8 and TRBJ1-5; TRBD1 aligns across 11 bases. CDR3 length: 14 amino acids. The germline gives CDR1 SGHTS, CDR2 YDEGEE. V gave up 4 bases and J gave up 7 bases; unmatched junction bases: 4. As DNA, the CDR3 is TGTGCCAGCAGCCCGGGACAGGGGGGCCAGCCCCAGCATTTT. It specifies CASSPGQGGQPQHF.

This chain uses TRBV5-5 with TRBJ1-1; D is unresolved. This CDR3 is built from 13 residues. V shed 0 bases and J shed 6 bases, with 9 bases lying between them. Germline loops: CDR1 SGHKS, CDR2 YYEKEE (reference sequence). The CDR3 sequence is CASSLAAEAEAFF. The CDR3 nucleotides are TGTGCCAGCAGCTTGGCGGCAGAGGCTGAAGCTTTCTTT.